The sequence of this T cell receptor beta chain was determined in a study of T cells after posttransplantation cyclophosphamide. Findings of the study overall: Later post-transplant blood repertoires were often dominated by donor CD8+ memory clones. Recipient CMV seropositivity and CMV reactivation strongly tracked TRB clonality. Tissue-infiltrating T cells from skin or gut overlapped little with blood T cells.

Sequencing was performed with immunoSEQ multiplex PCR; in TCRdb, only in-frame clones are kept and a portion is missing. Recorded here are fewer than 11,000 clones, none singletons. Busulfan-fludarabine conditioning, marrow transplant, and cyclophosphamide on days +3 and +4 were administered. The table lists this clone with many counts. Its antigen remains unidentified. The junction had 3 bases not matched to a gene; V was cut back by 5 bases and J by 3 bases. This CDR3 has 13 amino acids. Germline lookup yields CDR1 LNHDA and CDR2 SQIVND (reference sequence). The genes are TRBV19 and TRBJ2-7; 8 bases align to TRBD1. Sequences were derived from PBMCs, sampled after allogeneic stem cell transplant with posttransplant cyclophosphamide. This receptor was obtained from a female patient aged 35-55 years who received an allogeneic stem cell transplant from a related donor, was CMV-positive, and had no GVHD. The T cells may partly be graft donor cells. CDR3 region: CASSAGQGYEQYF. The DNA for the CDR3 is TGTGCCAGTAGTGCAGGACAGGGCTACGAGCAGTACTTC.